The T cell receptor beta chain under discussion was sequenced for a study of blood T cells in healthy people across ages (dated by TCRdb to the mid-2010s). Regarding the complete study: In model experiments, template switching captured about one uniquely barcoded TCR beta cDNA molecule for every two T cells. To avoid experimental bias, donors of different ages were randomly spread across the sequencing lanes. Using the same blood draw, the study looked at two additional independent replicas of 1 million unique cDNA reads for two donors, one aged 18 to 30 and the other aged 80 or older. To track age-related changes in TCR beta repertoire diversity, the study relied on deep sequencing normalized with unique cDNA molecular identifiers. The donors were split into four age groups: young (average 16 years), middle-aged (about 40), aged (roughly 60) and long-lived (about 74).

The 39 donors, aged roughly 6 to 95 years, were systemically healthy Caucasian individuals from Russia. Each donor gave approximately 10 milliliters of peripheral blood, collected into EDTA-treated Vacutainer tubes. PBMCs were isolated by Ficoll-Paque density-gradient centrifugation, with at least 6 million obtained per sample. Trizol reagent was used to extract total RNA from PBMCs, with at least 5.5 micrograms per sample. Naive CD45RAhigh/CD27high T cell percentages were measured by flow cytometry on a PBMC aliquot from every donor. This clonotype was seen just once. Its antigen remains unidentified. One base away there is no much larger clone; base qualities are not given. General study outcomes and caveats: A strong correlation was found between observed TCR beta diversity and the percentage of naive T cells measured by flow cytometry. Compared with the aged group, more naive CD4+ T cells, fewer expanded clones and increased TCR diversity were shown by the long-lived group, suggesting age selection. Because profiling used bulk unsorted PBMCs, naive and antigen-experienced compartments could not be compared conclusively. Estimates of total diversity from one million sequenced T cells were regarded as lower bounds and underestimates. The CMV infection status of donors was not known, potentially confounding age-related changes in expanded clonotypes. As age increased, observed TCR beta diversity per million T cells dropped in a roughly linear way, and a significant reduction was already evident by age approximately 40.

Library preparation employed 5' RACE. Reads for this sample came from an Illumina HiSeq 2500. The second PCR ran for roughly 6 to 11 cycles and used a J-beta primer mix along with a sample-barcoded 5' primer. A template-switch 5' adaptor carrying 12 random nucleotides introduced a unique molecular identifier onto each TCR beta cDNA molecule. Each sample yielded at least 3 million CDR3-containing paired-end reads. First-strand cDNA was synthesized from all RNA with the Mint cDNA synthesis kit, primed by a TRBC-specific oligonucleotide. All cDNA was treated with uracil-DNA glycosylase and then went through a first 18-cycle PCR with the universal primers M1SS and BC2_uni_R. From the authors' description of their analysis: Normalization of each sample was performed by random selection of 1 million high-quality reads, each carrying a distinct molecular identifier. Instead of being binned into consensus sequences, reads with shared molecular identifiers were discarded. CDR3 identification, clonotype clustering and error correction used MiTCR with a Q25 quality threshold and the strictest error-elimination algorithm. A nonparametric unseen species model with Euler transformation was used to estimate lower-bound total TCR beta diversity. TCRdb reprocessed the public reads (quality trimming at Q25 with fastp, clone calling with MiXCR) and kept in-frame beta chains. CDR3 protein duplicates are merged, each entry listing the most common genes and DNA. The V and J calls reflect TCRdb's pipeline rather than the authors' work. The sample table shows under 2,000,000 distinct CDR3 sequences, and about 50% are seen once. Jointly, the top ten make up 2.1% of the sample.

The cysteine opens and the phenylalanine closes a CDR3 of 17 amino acids. Of the read, only the CDR3 DNA is kept; its 51 bases are in frame from base 1. Via the germline V gene (reference sequence), CDR1 is SEHNR and CDR2 FQNEAQ. Trimming removed 4 bases from V and 3 bases from J; the gene matches leave 14 bases unexplained. Recombination linked TRBV7-9 to TRBJ2-7; TRBD1 aligns with 8 central bases. Material for sequencing was blood. This TCR was sampled from a woman aged 40 to 49 in good health. The nucleotide sequence is given as TGTGCCAGCAGCTCGCATTCTCTCGGGACAGGATACTACGAGCAGTACTTC. This sequence encodes CASSSHSLGTGYYEQYF.